This record looks at one T cell receptor beta chain sequence and its context. This record comes from a study of cytomegalovirus exposure and HLA in healthy donors. The CDR3 length is 19 residues. V lost 2 bases, J lost 5 bases, and 27 bases lay in between. Germline values: CDR1 LGHNA, CDR2 YNFKEQ. Researchers ran the PCR with 60 Vbeta and 13 Jbeta primers. Data came from immunoSEQ multiplex PCR; TCRdb stores just in-frame clones and leaves some out. The table includes some 150,000 clones, around four fifths detected once. This clonotype was sampled from a man under 40 in good health and CMV-seropositive. The chain is built from TRBV4-2 and TRBJ2-5; possible D gene TRBD1, 7 bases. Sequencing was performed on PBMCs. CDR3 protein: CASSQHTGEEPPWGETQYF. CDR3 DNA: TGTGCCAGCAGCCAACATACAGGGGAGGAGCCGCCGTGGGGGGAGACCCAGTACTTC.